The 8 T cell receptor beta chains listed next were all sequenced from one sample in a study of CD8+ T cells in alopecia areata. cDNA reverse transcribed from extracted RNA served as the sequencing template. Assay used: immunoSEQ multiplex PCR; TCRdb lists only in-frame clones, some missing. The table includes roughly 140,000 clones, about two thirds detected once. The sequenced sample consisted of CD8+ T cells sorted from blood. Receptor source: a human donor in good health.

This clone was detected only a few times. This rearrangement joins TRBV20-1 to TRBJ2-7; tentative D call: TRBD2 (5 bases). This CDR3 comprises 11 residues. Trimming shortened V by 2 bases and J by 7 bases, and 9 bases separated the two germline ends. Germline V lookup: CDR1 DFQATT, CDR2 SNEGSKA (reference sequence). The CDR3, as DNA: TGCAGTGCTAGAAAGGGAGATGAGCAGTACTTC. Residues: CSARKGDEQYF.

This chain joins TRBV7-9 and TRBJ2-6; no reliable D call. Trimming shortened V by 5 bases and J by 2 bases, and 7 bases separated the two germline ends. The CDR3 has 14 residues. The germline V gene encodes CDR1 SEHNR and CDR2 FQNEAQ (reference sequence). CDR3 residues: CASSASTGANVLTF. For the CDR3, the DNA is TGTGCCAGCAGCGCATCGACTGGGGCCAACGTCCTGACTTTC.

The V and J genes are TRBV13 and TRBJ1-1; 7 bases map to TRBD1. The CDR3 has 14 amino acids. The germline V gene has CDR1 PRHDT and CDR2 FYEKMQ (reference sequence). Trimming took 5 bases from V and 1 from J; bases not matched to a gene: 4. The CDR3 DNA is TGTGCCAGCAGCATAAGGGGGCAGAACACTGAAGCTTTCTTT. Translation gives CASSIRGQNTEAFF. The full variable domain, with the rest looked up from reference TRBV13 and TRBJ1-1, is AAGVIQSPRHLIKEKRETATLKCYPIPRHDTVYWYQQGPGQDPQFLISFYEKMQSDKGSIPDRFSAQQFSDYHSELNMSSLELGDSALYFCASSIRGQNTEAFFGQGTRLTVV.

This clone showed up just a few times. V and J are TRBV28 and TRBJ2-1; 7 positions match TRBD2. The CDR3 sequence is 13 residues long. After removal of 6 bases from V and 4 bases from J, the junction contained 3 bases not matched to a gene. From germline, CDR1 is MDHEN and CDR2 SYDVKM. The CDR3 spells CASSLADYNEQFF. DNA for the CDR3: TGTGCCAGCAGCCTAGCGGATTACAATGAGCAGTTCTTC.

Only one count was recorded for this clone. The CDR3 region is CSTRKGYGYTF. DNA of the CDR3: TGCAGTACGAGGAAAGGCTATGGCTACACCTTC. The V call is TRBV20-1, the J call TRBJ1-2; D is undetermined. Germline loops: CDR1 DFQATT, CDR2 SNEGSKA (reference sequence). The V end was cut by 8 bases, the J end by 4 bases, with 11 bases between. The CDR3 has 11 amino acids.

V gene TRBV25-1 combines with J gene TRBJ1-2; 7 bases align to TRBD1. This CDR3 has 12 residues. The germline gives CDR1 MGHDK, CDR2 SYGVNS. Germline trimming cut 9 bases from V and 8 bases from J; bases unmatched to any gene: 9. Written as DNA, the CDR3 is TGTGCCAGTTCACAGGGGAGAGGCGGCTACACCTTC. This gives the protein CASSQGRGGYTF.

This clone showed up just a few times. The chain joins TRBV27 to TRBJ2-1; perhaps TRBD2 as D (6 bases). The germline CDR1 and CDR2 sequences are MNHEY and SMNVEV (reference sequence). The ends were cut back, 6 bases at V and 10 bases at J, with 13 bases in the middle. The CDR3 spans 12 residues. This CDR3 is CASRTGENEQFF. The CDR3 DNA sequence: TGTGCCAGCAGGACGGGAGAAAACGAGCAGTTCTTC.

This chain's CDR3 is CASSFLAGGGNEQFF. Here the CDR3 DNA reads TGTGCCAGCAGTTTTTTAGCGGGAGGGGGCAATGAGCAGTTCTTC. V is TRBV27 and J is TRBJ2-1; TRBD2 matches 11 bases. V lost 3 bases and J lost 6; bases outside the gene matches: 4. There are 15 residues in the CDR3. The V gene's germline CDR1 is MNHEY and CDR2 SMNVEV (reference sequence).